Following are 20 T cell receptor beta chains from one sample sequenced in a study of cytomegalovirus exposure and HLA in healthy donors (dated by TCRdb to about 2017). The library was prepared using the immunoSEQ multiplex PCR assay. The multiplex PCR relied on a mix of 60 forward primers for TCR Vbeta segments and 13 reverse primers for TCR Jbeta segments. TCRdb retrieved this table from immuneACCESS and kept in-frame rearrangements only. Not all clones are present; in checked studies, unresolved V genes account for under half, and no reason is known for the remainder. In this sample's table one finds about 130,000 clones. 1.5% to 2% of the sample comes from the top ten. Sequenced sample: PBMCs. All receptors come from a woman aged 40 to 50 in good health and CMV-seropositive.

The V gene is TRBV6-1, the J gene TRBJ1-5, with 7 positions matching TRBD1. CDR1 is MNHNS, CDR2 SASEGT, per germline. V shed 6 bases, J shed 3 bases, and the junction held 8 bases outside the gene matches. The CDR3 is 15 amino acids. In nucleotides, the CDR3 is TGTGCCAGCAGAATTGACAGGGCGGCCAATCAGCCCCAGCATTTT. This encodes CASRIDRAANQPQHF.

This rearrangement joins TRBV15 to TRBJ1-2, with D hard to call. V gave up 5 bases and J gave up 7 bases, with 20 bases separating them. Germline V gene data show CDR1 as LNHNV and CDR2 as YYDKDF (reference sequence). CDR3 size: 15 residues. DNA of the CDR3: TGTGCCACCAGCGCCCGTAACCGTGGCCCGGGTGGCTACACCTTC. Translating gives CATSARNRGPGGYTF.

The chain couples TRBV6-5 to TRBJ2-7, with D possibly being TRBD2 (5 bases). Germline values: CDR1 MNHEY, CDR2 SVGAGI. This CDR3 comprises 15 residues. Trimming took 2 bases from V and 2 from J, leaving 13 bases between them. The CDR3 DNA follows: TGTGCCAGCAGTTACGGAGCGACGGAGGCCTACGAGCAGTACTTC. Translated: CASSYGATEAYEQYF.

This rearrangement joins TRBV19 to TRBJ2-3; TRBD2 agrees at 10 bases. From germline, CDR1 is LNHDA and CDR2 SQIVND (reference sequence). After removal of 7 bases from V and 12 bases from J, the junction contained 7 bases not matched to a gene. The length of the CDR3 is 12 residues. The DNA for the CDR3 is TGTGCCAGTATGGTAGCGGGAGGACCCCAGTATTTT. This translates into CASMVAGGPQYF.

The chain joins TRBV29-1 to TRBJ2-6; 10 bases are shared with TRBD1. Germline V lookup: CDR1 SQVTM, CDR2 ANQGSEA. V lost 4 bases to trimming and J lost 3 bases; unmatched junction nucleotides: 9. This CDR3 is built from 17 residues. In DNA form, the CDR3 reads TGCAGCGTTGCCCTCTCCGGGACAGGGGTTGGGGCCAACGTCCTGACTTTC. It is translated as CSVALSGTGVGANVLTF.

This sequence joins TRBV5-1 and TRBJ2-1; possibly TRBD2 for D (6 bases). Trimming took 5 bases from V and 7 from J, leaving 10 bases between them. Germline CDR1 SGHRS, CDR2 YFSETQ. The length of the CDR3 is 12 residues. The CDR3 spells CASRGGVNEQFF. The CDR3 DNA sequence: TGCGCCAGCAGGGGGGGTGTGAATGAGCAGTTCTTC.

The chain is built from TRBV28 and TRBJ1-1; the D gene is possibly TRBD1 (5 bases). Germline CDR1 and CDR2: MDHEN and SYDVKM. The CDR3 is made up of 14 amino acids. Deletions cut 7 bases from V and 6 bases from J, with 18 bases between. The CDR3, as DNA: TGTGCCAGCACCTTGGGGCCAGAGAGGCCTGAAGCTTTCTTT. This translates into CASTLGPERPEAFF.

The chain links TRBV29-1 to TRBJ2-7, with 10 bases matching TRBD1. The germline V gene encodes CDR1 SQVTM and CDR2 ANQGSEA. Trimming took 1 base from V and 9 from J; bases not matched to a gene: 9. The CDR3 runs to 14 residues. The CDR3: CSVEGTGGTTSQYF. CDR3 nucleotides: TGCAGCGTTGAAGGGACAGGGGGGACTACGTCGCAGTACTTC.

V and J are TRBV19 and TRBJ1-6, with 7 positions matching TRBD1. The CDR3 contains 12 residues. CDR1 is LNHDA and CDR2 is SQIVND in the germline V gene (reference sequence). The junction had 3 bases not matched to a gene; V was cut back by 6 bases and J by 10 bases. The CDR3: CASSQGGSPLHF. The CDR3, as DNA: TGTGCCAGTAGCCAGGGGGGCTCACCCCTCCACTTT.

This chain links TRBV27 with TRBJ2-3, with 9 bases lining up with TRBD1. Germline trimming cut 2 bases from V and 4 bases from J; bases unmatched to any gene: 10. The CDR3 has 17 amino acids. Germline CDR1 and CDR2: MNHEY and SMNVEV (reference sequence). CDR3 amino acids: CASSLHGTGFSPDTQYF. Written as DNA, the CDR3 is TGTGCCAGCAGTTTACATGGGACAGGGTTTAGCCCAGATACGCAGTATTTT.

The chain has TRBV5-1 and TRBJ2-3, with D unresolved. In germline, CDR1 is SGHRS, CDR2 YFSETQ. Trimming took off 1 base at V and 4 bases at J, with 10 bases between the two ends. The CDR3 consists of 14 residues. The CDR3 loop reads CASSLLGSSDTQYF. CDR3 bases: TGCGCCAGCAGCTTGTTGGGTAGCTCAGATACGCAGTATTTT. Using reference TRBV5-1 and TRBJ2-3 for the parts outside the CDR3, the full variable domain is KAGVTQTPRYLIKTRGQQVTLSCSPISGHRSVSWYQQTPGQGLQFLFEYFSETQRNKGNFPGRFSGRQFSNSRSEMNVSTLELGDSALYLCASSLLGSSDTQYFGPGTRLTVL.

V is TRBV11-3 and J is TRBJ2-2; tentatively, D is TRBD2 (5 bases). V lost 2 bases, J lost 4 bases, and 20 bases lay in between. Looked up from germline, CDR1 is SGHNT and CDR2 is YENEEA. CDR3 length equals 18 residues. The DNA for the CDR3 is TGTGCCAGCAGCTTACTCGGCAGCAGACCGCGGGTCACCGGGGAGCTGTTTTTT. This sequence encodes CASSLLGSRPRVTGELFF. The full variable domain, with the rest looked up from reference TRBV11-3 and TRBJ2-2, is EAGVVQSPRYKIIEKKQPVAFWCNPISGHNTLYWYLQNLGQGPELLIRYENEEAVDDSQLPKDRFSAERLKGVDSTLKIQPAELGDSAVYLCASSLLGSRPRVTGELFFGEGSRLTVL.

This chain links TRBV30 with TRBJ1-3; D gene unclear. Trimming removed 5 bases at V and 4 bases at J, with 9 bases between. CDR3 length: 12 residues. Germline loops: CDR1 GTSNPN, CDR2 SVGIG (reference sequence). The CDR3 sequence is CAWAETGNTIYF. The DNA for the CDR3 is TGTGCCTGGGCAGAAACGGGAAACACCATATATTTT.

The V gene is TRBV18, the J gene TRBJ2-1, with 7 bases lining up with TRBD1. The germline CDR1 and CDR2 sequences are KGHSH and LQKENI. J was trimmed by 6 bases and V by 2 bases; bases with no gene match: 4. The CDR3 has 14 residues. The CDR3 is CASSPTAGGNEQFF. In DNA, the CDR3 is TGTGCCAGCTCACCAACGGCAGGGGGCAATGAGCAGTTCTTC.

Here the CDR3 reads CATQPGTGVDEQYF. In DNA, the CDR3 is TGTGCCACTCAACCCGGGACAGGGGTTGACGAGCAGTACTTC. The V gene is TRBV28, the J gene TRBJ2-7; 10 bases agree with TRBD1. CDR3 size: 14 residues. The V gene end was trimmed by 10 bases and the J gene end by 5 bases; junction bases not matched to a gene: 11. The germline V gene has CDR1 MDHEN and CDR2 SYDVKM.

The V gene is TRBV7-2, the J gene TRBJ2-5, with 9 positions matching TRBD1. This CDR3 contains 15 residues. CDR1 is SGHTA, CDR2 FQGNSA, per germline. The V segment lost 5 bases and the J segment 6 bases; nucleotides outside the gene matches: 10. CDR3 bases: TGTGCCAGCAGCCTCCCCTCCGGGACAGGGAAGACCCAGTACTTC. As protein: CASSLPSGTGKTQYF. The full variable domain, with the rest looked up from reference TRBV7-2 and TRBJ2-5, is GAGVSQSPSNKVTEKGKDVELRCDPISGHTALYWYRQSLGQGLEFLIYFQGNSAPDKSGLPSDRFSAERTGGSVSTLTIQRTQQEDSAVYLCASSLPSGTGKTQYFGPGTRLLVL.

The chain links TRBV15 to TRBJ2-3, with 7 bases aligning to TRBD1. The CDR3 consists of 15 residues. The germline CDR1 and CDR2 sequences are LNHNV and YYDKDF (reference sequence). Trimming removed 0 bases from V and 4 bases from J; junction bases left unmatched: 4. In DNA form, the CDR3 reads TGTGCCACCAGCAGAGATAGGCAGGGGGCAGATACGCAGTATTTT. Translating it yields CATSRDRQGADTQYF.

This chain connects TRBV2 to TRBJ1-2; D is uncertain. The CDR3 length is 12 residues. V shed 7 bases and J shed 5 bases, with 11 bases lying between them. The germline V gene has CDR1 SNHLY and CDR2 FYNNEI. The chain's CDR3 is CASTGEVYGYTF. CDR3 nucleotide sequence: TGTGCCAGCACTGGGGAGGTGTATGGCTACACCTTC.

J is TRBJ2-5 and V is TRBV9; TRBD2 is a possible D gene (6 bases). The germline CDR1 and CDR2 sequences are SGDLS and YYNGEE. The ends were cut back, 4 bases at V and 2 bases at J, with 15 bases in the middle. This CDR3 region has 15 residues. The CDR3 DNA follows: TGTGCCAGCAGCACCCCGGGACTCGAACAAGAGACCCAGTACTTC. Its translation is CASSTPGLEQETQYF.

This rearrangement joins TRBV28 to TRBJ1-1, with D possibly matching TRBD1 (5 bases). This CDR3 comprises 14 residues. CDR1 and CDR2 from the germline V gene are MDHEN and SYDVKM. The ends were cut back, 6 bases at V and 6 bases at J, with 17 bases in the middle. DNA of the CDR3: TGTGCCAGCAGCCCGCCGTCCGGGGGTTCTGAAGCTTTCTTT. Translation: CASSPPSGGSEAFF.